This TCR beta chain originates from a study of molecular identifiers for immune sequencing clone quantification. This clonotype was picked up many times. The antigen is unknown. The CD8+CD4-CCR7+CD45RA+ phenotype defined the sorted naive CD8 T cells. Study-level findings and limits: Same-barcode identical TCR molecules could make highly expanded clones look smaller than they are.

TCR libraries were built in bulk with a published protocol and specific TCR primers. TCRdb used MiXCR to reprocess the PCR reads, holding one entry per CDR3 protein. The table lists hundreds of thousands of distinct CDR3 sequences, around 25% of them singletons. The CDR3 is 15 residues long. With 0 bases clipped from V and 6 bases from J, the junction kept 8 bases outside the gene matches. Germline V gene data show CDR1 as GTSNPN and CDR2 as SVGIG (reference sequence). J is TRBJ2-3 and V is TRBV30, with 8 positions matching TRBD1. The sample comprised naive CD8+ T cells from blood, with Jurkat cell RNA spiked in. As to subset: FACS-sorted CD8+CD4-CCR7+CD45RA+ naive T cells. This sequence was found in a human donor in good health. Some libraries in this study had Jurkat cell RNA spiked in. CDR3 bases: TGTGCCTGGAGTGTACAGGGGGTCTCCCCCGATACGCAGTATTTT. Amino acid sequence: CAWSVQGVSPDTQYF.